The 13 T cell receptor beta chains listed next were all sequenced from one sample in a study of blood T cell repertoires in COVID-19. Method: immunoSEQ multiplex PCR; TCRdb's copy keeps in-frame clones and lacks some. The repertoire consists of roughly 140,000 clones, with roughly 80% occurring once and the leading ten covering approximately 8.6%. The sequencing sample was made of peripheral blood. The receptors come from a man in his forties or fifties with active or convalescent COVID-19.

This chain uses TRBV11-2 with TRBJ1-5; 9 bases match TRBD1. This CDR3 has 15 residues. The J segment lost 4 bases and the V segment lost 4 bases, leaving 5 bases of the junction unmatched. Germline CDR1 is SGHAT and CDR2 is FQNNGV. DNA of the CDR3: TGTGCCAGCAGCTCGGACAGGGGAGGAAATCAGCCCCAGCATTTT. The encoded protein is CASSSDRGGNQPQHF. Full variable domain (missing parts from reference TRBV11-2 and TRBJ1-5): EAGVAQSPRYKIIEKRQSVAFWCNPISGHATLYWYQQILGQGPKLLIQFQNNGVVDDSQLPKDRFSAERLKGVDSTLKIQPAKLEDSAVYLCASSSDRGGNQPQHFGDGTRLSIL.

The chain uses TRBV9 and TRBJ2-5; 8 bases are shared with TRBD2. Germline values: CDR1 SGDLS, CDR2 YYNGEE. The CDR3 spans 16 residues. V was clipped by 4 bases and J by 2 bases; unmatched bases: 10. The CDR3 nucleotides are TGTGCCAGCAGCTCCGGGGGGAGCGGGAGACAAGAGACCCAGTACTTC. Its translation: CASSSGGSGRQETQYF. Complete variable domain (other parts from reference TRBV9 and TRBJ2-5): DSGVTQTPKHLITATGQRVTLRCSPRSGDLSVYWYQQSLDQGLQFLIQYYNGEERAKGNILERFSAQQFPDLHSELNLSSLELGDSALYFCASSSGGSGRQETQYFGPGTRLLVL.

The chain recombines TRBV24-1 with TRBJ2-7; maybe TRBD1 (5 bases). The CDR3 runs 13 residues. V lost 3 bases and J 4 bases, leaving 9 bases between the germline ends. Germline loops: CDR1 KGHDR, CDR2 SFDVKD. CDR3 in amino acids: CATSDQTAYEQYF. The CDR3 nucleotides are TGTGCCACCAGTGATCAGACAGCGTACGAGCAGTACTTC.

V gene TRBV6-5 combines with J gene TRBJ2-5; D unresolved. V lost 0 bases, J lost 0 bases, and 5 bases lay in between. The CDR3 length is 14 residues. The germline V gene encodes CDR1 MNHEY and CDR2 SVGAGI. The CDR3 DNA follows: TGTGCCAGCAGTTACTCGAACTACCAAGAGACCCAGTACTTC. Translated, it gives CASSYSNYQETQYF.

The V call is TRBV28, the J call TRBJ1-4, with 9 positions matching TRBD1. This CDR3 spans 16 amino acids. Germline lookup yields CDR1 MDHEN and CDR2 SYDVKM. The junction had 10 bases not matched to a gene; V was cut back by 3 bases and J by 8 bases. The CDR3 nucleotides read TGTGCCAGCAGTTTGGAGGGACAGGGAGGGCGGGAAAAACTGTTTTTT. Translated, it gives CASSLEGQGGREKLFF.

V is TRBV11-2 and J is TRBJ1-3, with no clear D. The CDR3 covers 12 residues. V was trimmed by 5 bases and J by 4 bases, leaving 6 bases between them. The V gene's germline CDR1 is SGHAT and CDR2 FQNNGV. CDR3 loop: CASSNQGNTIYF. The DNA for the CDR3 is TGTGCCAGCAGCAATCAGGGAAACACCATATATTTT.

The rearrangement links TRBV4-1 to TRBJ2-1; unclear D gene. From germline, CDR1 is MGHRA and CDR2 YSYEKL. The CDR3 loop spans 14 amino acids. Trimming removed 1 base at V and 2 bases at J, with 6 bases between. The CDR3 coding sequence is TGCGCCAGCAGCCAAGCTACCACCTACAATGAGCAGTTCTTC. This sequence encodes CASSQATTYNEQFF.

The chain combines TRBV7-2 with TRBJ2-2; 7 bases are shared with TRBD2. CDR1 and CDR2 from the germline V gene are SGHTA and FQGNSA. With 1 base clipped from V and 1 base from J, the junction kept 3 bases outside the gene matches. The CDR3 totals 16 residues. The CDR3 region is CASSLVGGRNTGELFF. The CDR3 DNA follows: TGTGCCAGCAGCTTAGTAGGCGGGAGGAACACCGGGGAGCTGTTTTTT.

The V gene is TRBV5-1, the J gene TRBJ2-1; 9 positions match TRBD2. CDR3 length: 15 residues. V lost 0 bases and J lost 5; bases outside the gene matches: 3. Germline-derived CDR1 and CDR2 are SGHRS and YFSETQ. As DNA, the CDR3 is TGCGCCAGCAGCTTGGGGGGGACTAGCCACAATGAGCAGTTCTTC. Its protein product is CASSLGGTSHNEQFF.

The V and J genes are TRBV27 and TRBJ2-1, with TRBD2 identical over 7 bases. CDR3 length equals 17 residues. Germline V gene sequence: CDR1 MNHEY, CDR2 SMNVEV (reference sequence). With V trimmed by 6 bases and J by 6 bases, 17 bases remained unmatched. Written as DNA, the CDR3 is TGTGCCAGCAGCCGATACCGCGCGGCGGGAGTTGGCAATGAGCAGTTCTTC. It yields the protein CASSRYRAAGVGNEQFF.

The chain carries TRBV2 and TRBJ2-3; 7 bases are a match to TRBD1. Germline V gives CDR1 SNHLY, CDR2 FYNNEI. The ends lost 7 bases at V and 2 bases at J; junction bases unmatched: 12. CDR3 length equals 16 residues. In DNA form, the CDR3 reads TGTGCCAGCACCAATTTACGGACAGGTCCCACAGATACGCAGTATTTT. Translated: CASTNLRTGPTDTQYF.

The gene calls are TRBV18 and TRBJ2-1; possible D gene TRBD1, 6 bases. The V and J ends lost 5 bases and 5 bases respectively, with 10 bases between them. This CDR3 has 13 residues. Germline V gene sequence: CDR1 KGHSH, CDR2 LQKENI. The CDR3 is CASSAGQNNEQFF. CDR3 DNA sequence: TGTGCCAGCTCAGCCGGACAGAACAATGAGCAGTTCTTC.

This chain uses TRBV5-5 with TRBJ1-3, with D possibly TRBD1 on 6 matching bases. Germline V CDR1 and CDR2: SGHKS, YYEKEE (reference sequence). The CDR3 runs to 14 residues. V lost 4 bases, J lost 0 bases, and 8 bases lay in between. The CDR3 spells CASSTGTSGNTIYF. In DNA form, the CDR3 reads TGTGCCAGCAGCACAGGGACCTCTGGAAACACCATATATTTT.